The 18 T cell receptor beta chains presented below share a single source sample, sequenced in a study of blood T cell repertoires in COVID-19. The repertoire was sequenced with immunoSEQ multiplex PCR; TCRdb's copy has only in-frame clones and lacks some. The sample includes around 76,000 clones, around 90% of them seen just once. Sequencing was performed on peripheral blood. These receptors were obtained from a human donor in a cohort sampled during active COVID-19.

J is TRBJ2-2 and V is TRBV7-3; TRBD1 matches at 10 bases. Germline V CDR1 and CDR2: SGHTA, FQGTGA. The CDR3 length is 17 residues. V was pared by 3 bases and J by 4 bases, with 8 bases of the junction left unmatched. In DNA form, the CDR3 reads TGTGCCAGCAGCTTGGCGACAGGGGGCGCGGGCACCGGGGAGCTGTTTTTT. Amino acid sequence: CASSLATGGAGTGELFF. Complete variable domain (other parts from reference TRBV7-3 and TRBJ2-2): GAGVSQTPSNKVTEKGKYVELRCDPISGHTALYWYRQSLGQGPEFLIYFQGTGAADDSGLPNDRFFAVRPEGSVSTLKIQRTERGDSAVYLCASSLATGGAGTGELFFGEGSRLTVL.

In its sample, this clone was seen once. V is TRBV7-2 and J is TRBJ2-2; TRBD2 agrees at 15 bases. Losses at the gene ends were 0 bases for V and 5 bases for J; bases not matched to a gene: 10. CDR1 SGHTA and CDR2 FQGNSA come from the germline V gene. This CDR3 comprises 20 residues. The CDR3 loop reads CASSLARPGLAGGDTGELFF. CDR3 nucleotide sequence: TGTGCCAGCAGCTTAGCACGTCCGGGACTAGCGGGGGGAGATACCGGGGAGCTGTTTTTT.

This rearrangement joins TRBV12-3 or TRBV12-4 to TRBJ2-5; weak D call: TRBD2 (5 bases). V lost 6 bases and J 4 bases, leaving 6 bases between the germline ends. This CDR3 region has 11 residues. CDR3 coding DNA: TGTGCCAGCAGCGAGGGAGAGACCCAGTACTTC. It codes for CASSEGETQYF.

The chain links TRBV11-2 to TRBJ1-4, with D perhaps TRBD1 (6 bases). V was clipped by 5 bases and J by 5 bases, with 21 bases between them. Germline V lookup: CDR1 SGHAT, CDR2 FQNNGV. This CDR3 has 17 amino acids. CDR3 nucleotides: TGTGCCAGCAGCAGCCCCCTCCGGGACAAATTAAATGAAAAACTGTTTTTT. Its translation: CASSSPLRDKLNEKLFF.

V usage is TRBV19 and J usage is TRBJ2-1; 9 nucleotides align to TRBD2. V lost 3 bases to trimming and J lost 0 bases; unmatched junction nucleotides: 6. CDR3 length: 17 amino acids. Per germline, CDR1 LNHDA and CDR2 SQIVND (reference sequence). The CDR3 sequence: CASSMKSGGLSYNEQFF. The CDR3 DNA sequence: TGTGCCAGTAGTATGAAGAGCGGGGGGCTCTCCTACAATGAGCAGTTCTTC. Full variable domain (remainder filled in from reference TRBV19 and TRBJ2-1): DGGITQSPKYLFRKEGQNVTLSCEQNLNHDAMYWYRQDPGQGLRLIYYSQIVNDFQKGDIAEGYSVSREKKESFPLTVTSAQKNPTAFYLCASSMKSGGLSYNEQFFGPGTRLTVL.

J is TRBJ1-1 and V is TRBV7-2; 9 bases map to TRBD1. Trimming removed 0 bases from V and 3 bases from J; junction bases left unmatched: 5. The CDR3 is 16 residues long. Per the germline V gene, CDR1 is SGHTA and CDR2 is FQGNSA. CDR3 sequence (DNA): TGTGCCAGCAGCTTAGCTCCCGGGACAGGGTACACTGAAGCTTTCTTT. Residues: CASSLAPGTGYTEAFF.

The CDR3 bases are TGTGCCAGCAGTTACATCCTGGGACTAGCGGGATCCGCGAACACCGGGGAGCTGTTTTTT. This codes for CASSYILGLAGSANTGELFF. This rearrangement joins TRBV27 to TRBJ2-2; 13 bases line up with TRBD2. This CDR3 has 20 amino acids. Germline CDR1 MNHEY, CDR2 SMNVEV (reference sequence). The V and J ends lost 4 bases and 0 bases, in that order; junction bases with no gene match: 11.

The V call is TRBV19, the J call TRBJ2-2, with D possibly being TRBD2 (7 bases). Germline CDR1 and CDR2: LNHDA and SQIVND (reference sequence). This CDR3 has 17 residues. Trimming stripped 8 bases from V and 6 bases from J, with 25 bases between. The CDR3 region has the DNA TGTGCCAGTCGCAGTAGGGGGGGAACGGGGTTGGCCGGGGAGCTGTTTTTT. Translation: CASRSRGGTGLAGELFF.

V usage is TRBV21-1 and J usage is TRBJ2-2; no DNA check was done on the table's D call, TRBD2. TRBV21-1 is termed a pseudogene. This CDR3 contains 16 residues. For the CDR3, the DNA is TGTGCCAGCACTAAAGAGGTATATGCCAAGACCGGGGAGCTGTTTTTT. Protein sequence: CASTKEVYAKTGELFF.

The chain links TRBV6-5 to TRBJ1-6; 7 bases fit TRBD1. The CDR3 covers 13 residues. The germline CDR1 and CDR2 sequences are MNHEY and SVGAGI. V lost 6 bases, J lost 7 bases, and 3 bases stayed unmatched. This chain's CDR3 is CASSDRENSPLHF. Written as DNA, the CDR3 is TGTGCCAGCAGCGACAGGGAGAATTCACCCCTCCACTTT.

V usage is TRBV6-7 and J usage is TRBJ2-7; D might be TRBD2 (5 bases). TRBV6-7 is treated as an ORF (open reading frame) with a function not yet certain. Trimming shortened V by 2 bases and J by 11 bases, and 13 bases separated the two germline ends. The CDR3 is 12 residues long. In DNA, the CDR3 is TGTGCCAGCAGTTACGGGGTTGAGGGCAAGTACTTC. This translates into CASSYGVEGKYF.

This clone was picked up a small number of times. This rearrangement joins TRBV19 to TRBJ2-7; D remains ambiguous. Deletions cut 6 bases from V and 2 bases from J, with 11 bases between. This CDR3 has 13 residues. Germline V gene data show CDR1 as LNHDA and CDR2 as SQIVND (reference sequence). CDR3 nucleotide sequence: TGTGCCAGTAGAAAGAACCTAGCCTACGAGCAGTACTTC. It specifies CASRKNLAYEQYF.

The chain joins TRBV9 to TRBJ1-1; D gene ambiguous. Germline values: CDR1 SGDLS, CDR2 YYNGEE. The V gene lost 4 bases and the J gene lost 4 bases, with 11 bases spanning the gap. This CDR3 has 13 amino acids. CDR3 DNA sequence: TGTGCCAGCAGCCCCCAGGTCGGCACTGAAGCTTTCTTT. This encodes CASSPQVGTEAFF. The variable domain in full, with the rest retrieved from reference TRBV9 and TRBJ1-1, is DSGVTQTPKHLITATGQRVTLRCSPRSGDLSVYWYQQSLDQGLQFLIQYYNGEERAKGNILERFSAQQFPDLHSELNLSSLELGDSALYFCASSPQVGTEAFFGQGTRLTVV.

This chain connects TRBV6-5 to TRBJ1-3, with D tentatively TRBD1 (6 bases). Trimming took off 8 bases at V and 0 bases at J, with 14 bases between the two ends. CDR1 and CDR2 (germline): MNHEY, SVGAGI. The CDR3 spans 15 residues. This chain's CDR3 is CASATGHISGNTIYF. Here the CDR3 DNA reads TGTGCCAGCGCAACAGGGCATATCTCTGGAAACACCATATATTTT.

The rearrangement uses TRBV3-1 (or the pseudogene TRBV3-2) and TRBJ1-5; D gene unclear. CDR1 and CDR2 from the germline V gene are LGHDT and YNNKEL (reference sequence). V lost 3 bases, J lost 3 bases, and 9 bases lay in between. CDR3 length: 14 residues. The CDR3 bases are TGTGCCAGCAGCCAGCTACAGCCCAATCAGCCCCAGCATTTT. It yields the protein CASSQLQPNQPQHF.

CDR3 loop: CASSQVPGGTEAFF. For the CDR3, the DNA is TGTGCCAGCAGCCAAGTTCCGGGGGGCACTGAAGCTTTCTTT. The chain employs TRBV3-1 (or the pseudogene TRBV3-2) and TRBJ1-1, with a weak D call TRBD1 (5 bases). V was clipped by 1 base and J by 4 bases, with 10 bases between them. The CDR3 has 14 residues. The germline CDR1 and CDR2 sequences are LGHDT and YNNKEL (reference sequence).

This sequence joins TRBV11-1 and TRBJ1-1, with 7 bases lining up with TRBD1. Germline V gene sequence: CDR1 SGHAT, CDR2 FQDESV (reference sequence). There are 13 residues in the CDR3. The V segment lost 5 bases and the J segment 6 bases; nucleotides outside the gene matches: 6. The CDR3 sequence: CASSIQGIPEAFF. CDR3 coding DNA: TGTGCCAGCAGCATACAGGGGATCCCTGAAGCTTTCTTT.

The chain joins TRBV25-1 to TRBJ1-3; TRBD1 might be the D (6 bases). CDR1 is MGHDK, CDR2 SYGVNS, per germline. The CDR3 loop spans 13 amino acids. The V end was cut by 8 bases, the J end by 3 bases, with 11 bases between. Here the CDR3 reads CASGRTVGNTIYF. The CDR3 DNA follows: TGTGCCAGCGGCCGGACAGTTGGAAACACCATATATTTT.